This record looks at one T cell receptor beta chain sequence and its context. The CDR3 consists of 16 residues. Germline V lookup: CDR1 SGHTA, CDR2 FQGTGA. Trimming removed 5 bases at V and 7 bases at J, with 22 bases between. For TCR, cDNA came from 5'RACE template switching, which added a universal primer site and UMIs. MiXCR, run by TCRdb on the 5' RACE reads, gives a single entry per CDR3 protein. The table shows some 160,000 distinct CDR3 sequences, with over 7% occurring only once. The sample belongs to a study of T cells after yellow fever vaccination. V and J are TRBV7-3 and TRBJ2-3; the D call may be TRBD1 or TRBD2 (6 bases each). The material sequenced was CD8+ T cells sorted from PBMCs, taken 45 days after the yellow fever booster vaccination. This TCR was recovered from a man younger than 30 who received the YFV17D yellow fever vaccine. The CDR3 DNA reads as TGTGCCAGCAGCCCCACGGTAGGGGGACTCTTAAATACGCAGTATTTT. Its protein is CASSPTVGGLLNTQYF.